This TCR beta chain was found in a study of OX40 agonist ivuxolimab in advanced cancers. This clone was seen only a few times. TCRdb's copy holds only in-frame clones and misses some; the assay was immunoSEQ multiplex PCR. The table includes just over 80,000 clones, 87% detected once. This CDR3 contains 15 residues. V lost 5 bases to trimming and J lost 3 bases, with 15 bases between them. CDR1 and CDR2 (germline): SGHDT, YYEEEE. Here the sequenced sample was CD4+ or CD8+ T cells sorted from blood, taken in a trial of the OX40 agonist ivuxolimab. The chain joins TRBV5-6 to TRBJ1-3; D is unclear. The receptor's source is an adult with an advanced solid tumor such as melanoma, head and neck, liver or kidney cancer. The CDR3, as DNA: TGTGCCAGCAGACGCCTGACGGGATTTGGAAACACCATATATTTT. Translated, it gives CASRRLTGFGNTIYF.